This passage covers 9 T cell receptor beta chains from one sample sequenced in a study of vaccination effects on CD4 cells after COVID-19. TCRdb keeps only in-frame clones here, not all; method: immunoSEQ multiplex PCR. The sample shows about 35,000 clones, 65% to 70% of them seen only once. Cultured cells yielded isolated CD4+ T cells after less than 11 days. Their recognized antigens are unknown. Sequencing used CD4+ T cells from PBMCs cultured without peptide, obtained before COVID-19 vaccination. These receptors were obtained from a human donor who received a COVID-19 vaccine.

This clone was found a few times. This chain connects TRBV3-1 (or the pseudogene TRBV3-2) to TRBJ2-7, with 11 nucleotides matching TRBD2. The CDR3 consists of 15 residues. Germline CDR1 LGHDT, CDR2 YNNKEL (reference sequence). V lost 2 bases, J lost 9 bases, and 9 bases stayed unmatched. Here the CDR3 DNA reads TGTGCCAGCAGCCAAAGCACTAGCGGGGGAGCGGTGCAGTACTTC. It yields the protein CASSQSTSGGAVQYF.

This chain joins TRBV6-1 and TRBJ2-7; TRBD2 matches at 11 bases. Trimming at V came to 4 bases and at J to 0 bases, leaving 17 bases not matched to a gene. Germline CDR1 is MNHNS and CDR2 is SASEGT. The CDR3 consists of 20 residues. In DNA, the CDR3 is TGTGCCAGCAGTGGAGGGGTGGCTAGCGGGAGGCCTAAAACCTCCTACGAGCAGTACTTC. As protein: CASSGGVASGRPKTSYEQYF.

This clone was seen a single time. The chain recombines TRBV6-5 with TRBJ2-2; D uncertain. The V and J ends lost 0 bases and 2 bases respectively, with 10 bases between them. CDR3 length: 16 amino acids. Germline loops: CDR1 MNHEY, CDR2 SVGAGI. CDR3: CASSYSNGKNTGELFF. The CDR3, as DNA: TGTGCCAGCAGTTACTCGAATGGGAAAAACACCGGGGAGCTGTTTTTT.

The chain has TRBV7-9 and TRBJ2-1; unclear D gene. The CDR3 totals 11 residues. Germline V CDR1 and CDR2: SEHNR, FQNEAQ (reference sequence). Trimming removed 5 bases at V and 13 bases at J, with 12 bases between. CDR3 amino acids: CASSLGQYQFF. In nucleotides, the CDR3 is TGTGCCAGCAGCCTGGGCCAGTATCAGTTCTTC.

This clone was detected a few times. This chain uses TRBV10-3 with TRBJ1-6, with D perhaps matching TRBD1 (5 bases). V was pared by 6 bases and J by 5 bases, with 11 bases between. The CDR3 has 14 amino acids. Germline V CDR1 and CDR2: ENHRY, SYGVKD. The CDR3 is CAISGARDNSPLHF. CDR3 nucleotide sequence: TGTGCCATCAGCGGGGCCAGGGATAATTCACCCCTCCACTTT.

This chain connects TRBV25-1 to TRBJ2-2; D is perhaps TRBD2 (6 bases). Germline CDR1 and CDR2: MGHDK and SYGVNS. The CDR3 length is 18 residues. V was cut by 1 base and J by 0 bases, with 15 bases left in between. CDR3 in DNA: TGTGCCAGCAGTGAATTCAATACAGGCGGGACGAACACCGGGGAGCTGTTTTTT. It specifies CASSEFNTGGTNTGELFF.

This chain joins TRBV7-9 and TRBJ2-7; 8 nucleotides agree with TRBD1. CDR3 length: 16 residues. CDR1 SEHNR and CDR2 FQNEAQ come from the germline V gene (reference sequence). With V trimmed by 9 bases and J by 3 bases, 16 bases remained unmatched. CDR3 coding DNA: TGTGCCAGTCAGCCCTTGACCGGGACAGGAAACTACGAGCAGTACTTC. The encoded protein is CASQPLTGTGNYEQYF.

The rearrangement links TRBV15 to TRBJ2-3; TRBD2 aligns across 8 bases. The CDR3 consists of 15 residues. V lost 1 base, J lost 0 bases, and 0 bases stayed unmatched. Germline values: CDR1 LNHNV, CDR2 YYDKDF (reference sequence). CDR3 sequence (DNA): TGTGCCACCAGCAGAGCTAGCGGGAGCACAGATACGCAGTATTTT. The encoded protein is CATSRASGSTDTQYF.

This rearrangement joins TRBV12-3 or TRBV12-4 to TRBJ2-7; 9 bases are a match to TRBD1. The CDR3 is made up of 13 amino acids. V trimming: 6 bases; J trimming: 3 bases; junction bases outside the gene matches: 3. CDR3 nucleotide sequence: TGTGCCAGCAGAAGGACAGGGGTCTACGAGCAGTACTTC. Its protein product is CASRRTGVYEQYF.